These 23 T cell receptor beta chains share one sample of origin, sequenced in a study of cytomegalovirus exposure and HLA in healthy donors. The repertoire was sequenced with immunoSEQ multiplex PCR; TCRdb's copy has only in-frame clones and lacks some. The table records 110,000 or so clones, around 88% of them present only once. The specimen sequenced was PBMCs. Every receptor here comes from a young man in good health and CMV-seronegative.

V and J are TRBV15 and TRBJ2-7, with 12 bases that match TRBD1. CDR3 length equals 15 residues. Germline-derived CDR1 and CDR2 are LNHNV and YYDKDF (reference sequence). Trimming took 8 bases from V and 7 from J; bases not matched to a gene: 12. CDR3 DNA sequence: TGTGCCACCGTTGCTTGGGACAGGGGGCGGTGGGAGCAGTACTTC. This sequence encodes CATVAWDRGRWEQYF.

The V call is TRBV4-3, the J call TRBJ2-5; TRBD2 aligns across 7 bases. The J segment lost 7 bases and the V segment lost 2 bases, leaving 10 bases of the junction unmatched. The CDR3 spans 15 residues. The germline gives CDR1 LGHNA, CDR2 YSLEER. Here the CDR3 reads CASSQMGGGRVTQYF. The CDR3, as DNA: TGCGCCAGCAGCCAAATGGGGGGGGGTAGGGTGACCCAGTACTTC.

The chain employs TRBV28 and TRBJ2-7; 10 nucleotides agree with TRBD1. Germline assignment: CDR1 MDHEN and CDR2 SYDVKM. With V trimmed by 7 bases and J by 5 bases, 11 bases remained unmatched. CDR3 length: 15 residues. CDR3 sequence (DNA): TGTGCCAGCACCGTCCCGGGACAGGGGTGGGACGAGCAGTACTTC. It codes for CASTVPGQGWDEQYF. The entire variable domain, with the rest obtained from reference TRBV28 and TRBJ2-7, is as follows: DVKVTQSSRYLVKRTGEKVFLECVQDMDHENMFWYRQDPGLGLRLIYFSYDVKMKEKGDIPEGYSVSREKKERFSLILESASTNQTSMYLCASTVPGQGWDEQYFGPGTRLTVT.

The J gene is TRBJ2-3, the V gene TRBV7-6, with 8 nucleotides matching TRBD2. The CDR3 covers 19 residues. The V gene's germline CDR1 is SGHVS and CDR2 FNYEAQ. With V trimmed by 0 bases and J by 0 bases, 11 bases remained unmatched. CDR3 DNA: TGTGCCAGCAGCTTAGCGCCTCTGCGGGGGGAACCTAGCACAGATACGCAGTATTTT. It is translated as CASSLAPLRGEPSTDTQYF.

This chain connects TRBV27 to TRBJ1-2, with D perhaps TRBD1 (6 bases). CDR3 length: 16 amino acids. V gave up 5 bases and J gave up 3 bases, with 19 bases separating them. The germline V gene has CDR1 MNHEY and CDR2 SMNVEV (reference sequence). The DNA for the CDR3 is TGTGCCAGCAGTACCACAGGGTTAGTTACCTACTATGGCTACACCTTC. Its protein product is CASSTTGLVTYYGYTF.

The chain carries TRBV15 and TRBJ2-7; TRBD1 is a possible D gene (6 bases). Trimming cost V 5 bases and J 9 bases, with 14 bases left between them. The CDR3 totals 12 residues. The V gene's germline CDR1 is LNHNV and CDR2 YYDKDF (reference sequence). The CDR3 is CATSGRGQRQYF. In DNA form, the CDR3 reads TGTGCCACCAGCGGACGGGGACAAAGGCAGTACTTC. Full variable domain (missing parts from reference TRBV15 and TRBJ2-7): DAMVIQNPRYQVTQFGKPVTLSCSQTLNHNVMYWYQQKSSQAPKLLFHYYDKDFNNEADTPDNFQSRRPNTSFCFLDIRSPGLGDTAMYLCATSGRGQRQYFGPGTRLTVT.

The CDR3 reads CASSLQYKTGEQYF. The CDR3 coding sequence is TGTGCCAGCAGTTTACAGTATAAGACGGGGGAGCAGTACTTC. The rearrangement uses TRBV6-1 and TRBJ2-7, with D possibly matching TRBD2 (5 bases). Trimming cost V 5 bases and J 7 bases, with 18 bases left between them. Per germline, CDR1 MNHNS and CDR2 SASEGT. The CDR3 covers 14 residues.

This rearrangement joins TRBV6-1 to TRBJ1-4; D call uncertain. This CDR3 has 18 amino acids. V dropped 2 bases and J dropped 5 bases, with 21 bases sitting between them. Germline CDR1 and CDR2: MNHNS and SASEGT. In DNA form, the CDR3 reads TGTGCCAGCAGTGAATATTTGCGGGATGAAACCTCAAATGAAAAACTGTTTTTT. This gives the protein CASSEYLRDETSNEKLFF.

The chain links TRBV27 to TRBJ2-7; 11 bases line up with TRBD2. This CDR3 comprises 16 residues. CDR1 and CDR2 from the germline V gene are MNHEY and SMNVEV (reference sequence). V lost 4 bases to trimming and J lost 1 base; unmatched junction nucleotides: 6. DNA of the CDR3: TGTGCCAGCAGTTCCCACCTAGCGGGAGGATCCTACGAGCAGTACTTC. As protein: CASSSHLAGGSYEQYF.

This clone appeared a single time. The chain employs TRBV11-3 and TRBJ2-1; the match to TRBD1 covers 9 bases. CDR1 is SGHNT and CDR2 is YENEEA in the germline V gene. CDR3 length: 15 residues. With 4 bases clipped from V and 1 base from J, the junction kept 2 bases outside the gene matches. CDR3 residues: CASSSDRGSYNEQFF. The CDR3 nucleotides are TGTGCCAGCAGCTCGGACAGGGGATCCTACAATGAGCAGTTCTTC.

This chain joins TRBV6-5 and TRBJ2-5; D possibly corresponds to TRBD1 (6 bases). Trimming cost V 10 bases and J 0 bases, with 18 bases left between them. The CDR3 totals 15 residues. CDR1 is MNHEY and CDR2 is SVGAGI in the germline V gene. The chain's CDR3 is CATLSGRGYQETQYF. The CDR3 coding sequence is TGTGCCACCTTGAGCGGTAGGGGGTACCAAGAGACCCAGTACTTC.

This sequence joins TRBV28 and TRBJ2-3; TRBD1 aligns across 7 bases. The CDR3 sequence is 16 residues long. J gave up 4 bases and V 5 bases, and 12 bases lay outside the gene matches. Germline-derived CDR1 and CDR2 are MDHEN and SYDVKM. The CDR3 is CASSPWGTAGSDTQYF. The DNA of the CDR3 is TGTGCCAGCAGTCCGTGGGGGACAGCTGGGTCAGATACGCAGTATTTT.

The V call is TRBV5-1, the J call TRBJ2-1, with 13 bases aligning to TRBD2. V lost 5 bases, J lost 4 bases, and 6 bases stayed unmatched. Germline V gene data show CDR1 as SGHRS and CDR2 as YFSETQ. This CDR3 has 16 residues. The CDR3 sequence is CASSRTSGGKYNEQFF. The CDR3 nucleotides read TGCGCCAGCAGTAGGACTAGCGGGGGAAAATACAATGAGCAGTTCTTC.

The chain links TRBV5-4 to TRBJ2-7, with D perhaps TRBD2 (6 bases). This CDR3 is 13 amino acids long. Germline V gene sequence: CDR1 SGHNT, CDR2 YYREEE (reference sequence). V shed 2 bases and J shed 1 base, with 7 bases lying between them. The CDR3 DNA is TGTGCCAGCAGCTTCGGGGGTTCCTACGAGCAGTACTTC. It specifies CASSFGGSYEQYF.

The sample holds a few counts of this clone. V is TRBV7-2 and J is TRBJ2-7; D is undetermined. V shed 5 bases and J shed 1 base, with 12 bases lying between them. Per the germline V gene, CDR1 is SGHTA and CDR2 is FQGNSA. This CDR3 contains 14 residues. CDR3 in amino acids: CASSPTTNSYEQYF. The CDR3, as DNA: TGTGCCAGCAGCCCGACGACAAATTCCTACGAGCAGTACTTC.

This clone is a singleton in its sample. This chain connects TRBV6-6 to TRBJ1-1; no firm D call. The V gene's germline CDR1 is MNHNY and CDR2 SVGAGI (reference sequence). V dropped 7 bases and J dropped 5 bases, with 14 bases sitting between them. This CDR3 is built from 13 residues. The chain's CDR3 is CASKPAVRTEAFF. CDR3 sequence (DNA): TGTGCCAGCAAGCCCGCGGTCCGGACTGAAGCTTTCTTT.

The chain joins TRBV5-6 to TRBJ2-5; 7 bases match TRBD1. V shed 3 bases, J shed 2 bases, and the junction held 4 bases outside the gene matches. The CDR3 runs 14 residues. Looked up from germline, CDR1 is SGHDT and CDR2 is YYEEEE. CDR3 protein: CASSWGTVQETQYF. CDR3 DNA sequence: TGTGCCAGCAGCTGGGGGACAGTACAAGAGACCCAGTACTTC.

This chain links TRBV19 with TRBJ1-5; possibly TRBD1 for D (6 bases). Germline V gene sequence: CDR1 LNHDA, CDR2 SQIVND (reference sequence). The CDR3 loop spans 13 amino acids. V lost 8 bases and J lost 6, with 14 bases in between. The CDR3 reads CASEAGDAQPQHF. The CDR3 DNA follows: TGTGCCAGTGAGGCAGGGGATGCTCAGCCCCAGCATTTT.

The V call is TRBV6-5, the J call TRBJ2-5, with TRBD1 matching over 9 bases. V dropped 4 bases and J dropped 4; count of bases not matched to a gene: 1. Germline values: CDR1 MNHEY, CDR2 SVGAGI. This CDR3 is 13 amino acids long. DNA for the CDR3: TGTGCCAGCAGTTGGGACAGGGTAGAGACCCAGTACTTC. As protein: CASSWDRVETQYF.

V and J are TRBV18 and TRBJ2-1; D might be TRBD1 (6 bases). The CDR3 has 11 amino acids. CDR1 and CDR2 from the germline V gene are KGHSH and LQKENI. The V end was cut by 9 bases, the J end by 12 bases, with 15 bases between. The CDR3 reads CASTRGIAQFF. The CDR3 DNA follows: TGTGCCAGTACCAGGGGTATTGCGCAGTTCTTC.

This clone has just a few counts. The chain uses TRBV6-5 and TRBJ2-7, with TRBD2 matching over 7 bases. This CDR3 has 12 amino acids. The V gene end was trimmed by 2 bases and the J gene end by 7 bases; junction bases not matched to a gene: 2. Germline V CDR1 and CDR2: MNHEY, SVGAGI. The CDR3 is CASSYGAGEQYF. The CDR3 nucleotides are TGTGCCAGCAGTTACGGAGCGGGGGAGCAGTACTTC.

This rearrangement joins TRBV6-1 to TRBJ2-1, with a tentative D call TRBD1 (7 bases). Between the trimmed V and J ends, which lost 2 bases and 5 bases, there was a span of 19 bases. Germline V gives CDR1 MNHNS, CDR2 SASEGT. This CDR3 region has 17 residues. This chain's CDR3 is CASSELFGQGGNNEQFF. Here the CDR3 DNA reads TGTGCCAGCAGTGAACTTTTCGGGCAGGGGGGCAACAATGAGCAGTTCTTC.

This clone has a handful of counts. The chain links TRBV11-3 to TRBJ2-1, with 14 bases aligning to TRBD2. This CDR3 has 16 amino acids. V lost 3 bases, J lost 6 bases, and 4 bases stayed unmatched. The germline CDR1 and CDR2 sequences are SGHNT and YENEEA. The CDR3 DNA reads as TGTGCCAGCAGCTTCCCGGGACTAGCGGGAGTCAATGAGCAGTTCTTC. The encoded protein is CASSFPGLAGVNEQFF.